The 26 T cell receptor beta chains given below trace back to one sample, sequenced in a study of shared clonotypes between healthy human individuals. The data were produced by immunoSEQ multiplex PCR, yet TCRdb's version contains in-frame clones alone and is incomplete. The sample yields about 2.4 million clones, approximately 93% seen once. The sequenced material came from naive CD4+ T cells from PBMCs. Subset of the sample: CD45RA+ positively selected. These receptors all come from a man aged 18 to 29 in good health. Some clones in this sample may be carry-over from other donors' samples.

The chain uses TRBV18 and TRBJ2-3; D gene unclear. CDR1 and CDR2 (germline): KGHSH, LQKENI. The CDR3 extends over 15 amino acids. Trimming left V 6 bases short and J 3 bases short, with 16 bases between. The CDR3 region has the DNA TGTGCCAGCTCTCCCATCCCATTGTATACAGATACGCAGTATTTT. Residues: CASSPIPLYTDTQYF.

This CDR3 reads CASSLAGAGETQYF. CDR3 in DNA: TGTGCCAGCAGTTTAGCCGGGGCCGGAGAGACCCAGTACTTC. The chain joins TRBV27 to TRBJ2-5; D is perhaps TRBD1 or TRBD2 (5 bases each). The V end lost 2 bases, the J end lost 4 bases, and 11 bases lay between the germline ends. The CDR3 is made up of 14 amino acids. Germline V gene lookup returns CDR1 MNHEY and CDR2 SMNVEV (reference sequence).

J is TRBJ2-4 and V is TRBV12-5; D possibly corresponds to TRBD1 (6 bases). The V gene lost 6 bases and the J gene lost 0 bases, with 12 bases spanning the gap. The CDR3 has 15 amino acids. Germline V gene data show CDR1 as LGHNT and CDR2 as FRNRAP. The CDR3 sequence: CASGGDMVAKNIQYF. DNA for the CDR3: TGTGCTAGTGGCGGGGACATGGTAGCCAAAAACATTCAGTACTTC.

The chain recombines TRBV7-9 with TRBJ1-1; no reliable D call. V was pared by 1 base and J by 6 bases, with 9 bases between. Germline V gives CDR1 SEHNR, CDR2 FQNEAQ (reference sequence). The CDR3 runs to 13 residues. Here the CDR3 DNA reads TGTGCCAGCAGCTTAGGGCCAGTATCTGAAGCTTTCTTT. Protein sequence: CASSLGPVSEAFF.

This clone appeared a single time. The V gene is TRBV11-1, the J gene TRBJ1-1; no reliable D call. V lost 5 bases to trimming and J lost 1 base, with 8 bases between them. The CDR3 is 13 amino acids. Germline CDR1 and CDR2: SGHAT and FQDESV (reference sequence). The CDR3 loop reads CASSAHPNTEAFF. DNA for the CDR3: TGTGCCAGCAGCGCACATCCGAACACTGAAGCTTTCTTT.

The chain recombines TRBV5-1 with TRBJ2-1; 7 nucleotides agree with TRBD2. CDR1 is SGHRS, CDR2 YFSETQ, per germline. This CDR3 has 15 residues. J was trimmed by 5 bases and V by 5 bases; bases with no gene match: 10. The CDR3 DNA follows: TGCGCCAGCAGAAATGCGGGACTAAATAACAATGAGCAGTTCTTC. It yields the protein CASRNAGLNNNEQFF. The full variable domain, its missing parts supplied by reference TRBV5-1 and TRBJ2-1, is KAGVTQTPRYLIKTRGQQVTLSCSPISGHRSVSWYQQTPGQGLQFLFEYFSETQRNKGNFPGRFSGRQFSNSRSEMNVSTLELGDSALYLCASRNAGLNNNEQFFGPGTRLTVL.

This clone was seen a single time. The CDR3 nucleotides read TGTGCCAGCAGTGGGGACAGCCTCTATGGCTACACCTTC. Encoded protein: CASSGDSLYGYTF. The chain joins TRBV2 to TRBJ1-2; 7 bases agree with TRBD1. There are 13 residues in the CDR3. Trimming removed 4 bases from V and 4 bases from J; junction bases left unmatched: 3. The germline CDR1 and CDR2 sequences are SNHLY and FYNNEI.

The chain joins TRBV28 to TRBJ1-2; weak D call: TRBD1 (5 bases). Trimming removed 6 bases from V and 2 bases from J, with 16 bases in between. The CDR3 totals 15 residues. The V gene's germline CDR1 is MDHEN and CDR2 SYDVKM. CDR3: CASSLVGVANYGYTF. Written as DNA, the CDR3 is TGTGCCAGCAGCCTAGTGGGGGTGGCGAACTATGGCTACACCTTC.

The chain employs TRBV25-1 and TRBJ1-2, with D hard to call. The CDR3 totals 16 residues. The germline gives CDR1 MGHDK, CDR2 SYGVNS. Trimming removed 1 base at V and 3 bases at J, with 15 bases between. Here the CDR3 reads CASSESGSLDDYGYTF. CDR3 nucleotides: TGTGCCAGCAGTGAATCGGGTAGCTTGGATGACTATGGCTACACCTTC.

The chain employs TRBV9 and TRBJ1-4; 7 nucleotides agree with TRBD1. Unmatched junction bases numbered 7, after V lost 4 bases and J lost 10 bases. The CDR3 spans 13 residues. CDR1 and CDR2 (germline): SGDLS, YYNGEE. The CDR3 sequence: CASSPDRVGKLFF. DNA for the CDR3: TGTGCCAGCAGCCCCGACAGGGTCGGAAAACTGTTTTTT.

The chain carries TRBV7-9 and TRBJ2-1; TRBD2 is a possible D gene (5 bases). The CDR3 is made up of 15 amino acids. V was trimmed by 7 bases and J by 9 bases, leaving 22 bases between them. Looked up from germline, CDR1 is SEHNR and CDR2 is FQNEAQ (reference sequence). In DNA, the CDR3 is TGTGCCAGCAATAGTATTGGACTCGTTATCGGTGAGCAGTTCTTC. Residues: CASNSIGLVIGEQFF.

This clone was seen a single time. V is TRBV9 and J is TRBJ1-2; 7 positions agree with TRBD1. Germline V gene sequence: CDR1 SGDLS, CDR2 YYNGEE. This CDR3 is 14 amino acids long. With V trimmed by 4 bases and J by 2 bases, 5 bases remained unmatched. CDR3 in DNA: TGTGCCAGCAGCCCCACGACAGGGAACTATGGCTACACCTTC. Translation: CASSPTTGNYGYTF.

This sequence joins TRBV7-3 and TRBJ1-1, with 7 bases identical to TRBD1. This CDR3 is built from 14 residues. Losses at the gene ends were 3 bases for V and 5 bases for J; bases not matched to a gene: 6. Germline CDR1 reads SGHTA; CDR2 reads FQGTGA. CDR3 nucleotide sequence: TGTGCCAGCAGCTTTTCCATACAGGGGACTGAAGCTTTCTTT. Translating it yields CASSFSIQGTEAFF. Together with reference TRBV7-3 and TRBJ1-1, the CDR3 gives the full variable domain: GAGVSQTPSNKVTEKGKYVELRCDPISGHTALYWYRQSLGQGPEFLIYFQGTGAADDSGLPNDRFFAVRPEGSVSTLKIQRTERGDSAVYLCASSFSIQGTEAFFGQGTRLTVV.

This chain uses TRBV7-3 with TRBJ1-1; possibly TRBD1 for D (5 bases). Germline CDR1 SGHTA, CDR2 FQGTGA. V gave up 3 bases and J gave up 3 bases, with 11 bases separating them. The CDR3 spans 14 residues. CDR3 coding DNA: TGTGCCAGCAGCTTCCGGGACGGTGACACTGAAGCTTTCTTT. It specifies CASSFRDGDTEAFF. The full variable domain, rest sourced from reference TRBV7-3 and TRBJ1-1, is GAGVSQTPSNKVTEKGKYVELRCDPISGHTALYWYRQSLGQGPEFLIYFQGTGAADDSGLPNDRFFAVRPEGSVSTLKIQRTERGDSAVYLCASSFRDGDTEAFFGQGTRLTVV.

The CDR3 protein is CTSSQPAGTSGPHEQFF. The CDR3 region has the DNA TGCACCAGCAGCCAACCCGCCGGGACTAGCGGGCCCCATGAGCAGTTCTTC. V gene TRBV1 combines with J gene TRBJ2-1; the table gives TRBD2 as D, unverified against the DNA. TRBV1 is reported as a pseudogene. The CDR3 has 17 amino acids.

The chain links TRBV18 to TRBJ1-4, with a possible D match to TRBD1 (5 bases). CDR3 length equals 15 residues. Germline V CDR1 and CDR2: KGHSH, LQKENI. V lost 3 bases and J 2 bases, leaving 10 bases between the germline ends. DNA for the CDR3: TGTGCCAGCTCACCGGGGGATTTTACTAATGAAAAACTGTTTTTT. Encoded protein: CASSPGDFTNEKLFF.

The gene calls are TRBV19 and TRBJ2-5, with D maybe TRBD2 (6 bases). Trimming took 4 bases from V and 3 from J, leaving 15 bases between them. Germline V gives CDR1 LNHDA, CDR2 SQIVND (reference sequence). The CDR3 runs 15 residues. CDR3 DNA sequence: TGTGCCAGTAGTAAGAAGACCTGGGGGGAAGAGACCCAGTACTTC. It is translated as CASSKKTWGEETQYF.

About this clone itself: The germline gene is not matched at one end of the junction; a read error may be the cause. The chain recombines TRBV18 with TRBJ1-3; the match to TRBD1 covers 7 bases. CDR3 size: 17 residues. Germline V gene sequence: CDR1 KGHSH, CDR2 LQKENI. The CDR3 sequence: CASSLGQTLFSGNTIYF. In DNA form, the CDR3 reads TGTGCCAGCTCACTGGGACAGACCCTATTCTCTGGCAACACCATATATTTT. The full variable domain, with the rest looked up from reference TRBV18 and TRBJ1-3, is NAGVMQNPRHLVRRRGQEARLRCSPMKGHSHVYWYRQLPEEGLKFMVYLQKENIIDESGMPKERFSAEFPKEGPSILRIQQVVRGDSAAYFCASSLGQTLFSGNTIYFGEGSWLTVV.

The V call is TRBV5-1, the J call TRBJ2-1, with D possibly being TRBD1 (5 bases). The CDR3 spans 13 residues. Germline V gene lookup returns CDR1 SGHRS and CDR2 YFSETQ. V lost 2 bases and J 4 bases, leaving 7 bases between the germline ends. The DNA for the CDR3 is TGCGCCAGCAGCTTCGGACAATACAATGAGCAGTTCTTC. Its translation: CASSFGQYNEQFF.

The gene calls are TRBV7-2 and TRBJ1-4; D remains ambiguous. This CDR3 spans 11 amino acids. The V gene lost 4 bases and the J gene lost 11 bases, with 8 bases spanning the gap. CDR1 SGHTA and CDR2 FQGNSA come from the germline V gene. CDR3 loop: CASSYTEKLFF. The CDR3 DNA reads TGTGCCAGCAGCTACACAGAGAAACTGTTTTTT.

The chain has TRBV6-6 and TRBJ1-2; 7 positions agree with TRBD1. Germline V gene lookup returns CDR1 MNHNY and CDR2 SVGAGI (reference sequence). The CDR3 extends over 13 amino acids. V shed 6 bases, J shed 4 bases, and the junction held 5 bases outside the gene matches. CDR3 bases: TGTGCCAGCAGGACAGGACAGGCCTATGGCTACACCTTC. Protein product: CASRTGQAYGYTF.

The gene calls are TRBV7-6 and TRBJ1-1; D not resolved. CDR3 length: 13 amino acids. Germline V gene data show CDR1 as SGHVS and CDR2 as FNYEAQ. V lost 4 bases and J lost 0, with 6 bases in between. As DNA, the CDR3 is TGTGCCAGCAGCTCCGACGTGAACACTGAAGCTTTCTTT. Translated: CASSSDVNTEAFF. The full variable domain, rest sourced from reference TRBV7-6 and TRBJ1-1, is GAGVSQSPRYKVTKRGQDVALRCDPISGHVSLYWYRQALGQGPEFLTYFNYEAQQDKSGLPNDRFSAERPEGSISTLTIQRTEQRDSAMYRCASSSDVNTEAFFGQGTRLTVV.

About this clone: A junction end diverges from the germline sequence, so it may reflect a read error. This chain's CDR3 is CASSPQPGLDSF. The CDR3, as DNA: TGTGCCAGCAGCCCTCAACCGGGACTAGACAGCTTC. The chain employs TRBV2 and TRBJ2-4; 8 nucleotides match TRBD2. The CDR3 sequence is 12 residues long. Germline-derived CDR1 and CDR2 are SNHLY and FYNNEI.

The gene calls are TRBV7-3 and TRBJ1-3; D not certain. The CDR3 covers 13 residues. CDR1 SGHTA and CDR2 FQGTGA come from the germline V gene. The germline V and J ends were trimmed by 4 bases and 4 bases, with 8 bases remaining between them. The CDR3 sequence: CASSSTRGNTIYF. The CDR3 nucleotides are TGTGCCAGCAGCTCCACTCGGGGAAACACCATATATTTT.

This clone was picked up one time. The V and J genes are TRBV2 and TRBJ1-1, with D maybe TRBD1 (6 bases). V was cut by 5 bases and J by 11 bases, with 18 bases left in between. CDR3 size: 13 residues. From germline, CDR1 is SNHLY and CDR2 FYNNEI. CDR3 region: CASSSDSSGGAFF. CDR3 DNA sequence: TGTGCCAGCAGTTCGGACAGTTCGGGGGGCGCTTTCTTT.

The chain recombines TRBV5-4 with TRBJ2-2; 7 bases line up with TRBD2. CDR1 SGHNT and CDR2 YYREEE come from the germline V gene (reference sequence). The V and J ends lost 5 bases and 8 bases, in that order; junction bases with no gene match: 9. This CDR3 contains 14 residues. The CDR3 protein is CASSLGTTAGELFF. DNA of the CDR3: TGTGCCAGCAGTCTCGGGACTACGGCTGGGGAGCTGTTTTTT.